Below, 5 T cell receptor beta chains from the same sample are listed, as sequenced in a study of blood T cell repertoires in COVID-19. Using immunoSEQ multiplex PCR, the repertoire was profiled, and TCRdb retains in-frame clones only, with some absent. The sample has roughly 190,000 clones; 80% to 90% are singletons. The sequencing input was peripheral blood. The source of these receptors is a man younger than 40 with acute or convalescent COVID-19.

The rearrangement uses TRBV10-3 and TRBJ1-2, with 7 bases identical to TRBD1. Germline lookup yields CDR1 ENHRY and CDR2 SYGVKD. The CDR3 contains 16 residues. The V segment lost 8 bases and the J segment 4 bases; nucleotides outside the gene matches: 16. Written as DNA, the CDR3 is TGTGCCATCGGGAGACAGGGTATAGGGCTTAGCTATGGCTACACCTTC. Translated: CAIGRQGIGLSYGYTF.

A remark on this clone: At one of its ends the junction is not consistent with the germline gene, which may arise from a read error. V gene TRBV3-1 (or the pseudogene TRBV3-2) combines with J gene TRBJ2-2; TRBD1 matches 7 bases. The CDR3 extends over 13 amino acids. The V gene's germline CDR1 is LGHDT and CDR2 YNNKEL (reference sequence). The DNA of the CDR3 is TGTGCCAGCAGCAAAGACAGGGTCGGGGAGCTGTTTTTT. This encodes CASSKDRVGELFF.

The gene calls are TRBV9 and TRBJ1-3; TRBD1 matches 11 bases. V shed 3 bases and J 0 bases; nucleotides not matched to a gene: 5. This CDR3 region has 17 residues. Germline CDR1 SGDLS, CDR2 YYNGEE. CDR3 residues: CASSARTGGSSGNTIYF. In DNA form, the CDR3 reads TGTGCCAGCAGCGCAAGGACAGGGGGCTCCTCTGGAAACACCATATATTTT.

J is TRBJ2-4 and V is TRBV7-2; tentative D call: TRBD1 (6 bases). The CDR3 runs to 13 residues. V lost 4 bases and J lost 10, with 14 bases in between. From germline, CDR1 is SGHTA and CDR2 FQGNSA. CDR3 residues: CASSSDSMGIQYF. The CDR3, as DNA: TGTGCCAGCAGCTCGGACAGCATGGGGATTCAGTACTTC.

This chain uses TRBV20-1 with TRBJ2-5; D not resolved. The CDR3 contains 10 residues. From germline, CDR1 is DFQATT and CDR2 SNEGSKA (reference sequence). Trimming pared 6 bases from V and 5 bases from J, leaving 7 bases between. The DNA for the CDR3 is TGCAGTGCGCGGCAGGAGACCCAGTACTTC. Protein: CSARQETQYF.